What follows are 28 T cell receptor beta chains derived from one specimen sequenced in a study of cytomegalovirus exposure and HLA in healthy donors (TCRdb year 2017). Libraries came from the immunoSEQ multiplex PCR assay. TCRdb mirrors the immuneACCESS table, restricted to in-frame sequences. Some clones are absent from its copies; in checked studies, under half trace to an unresolved V gene, and the reason for the others is unknown. Across this sample there are 110,000 to 150,000 clones, with 94% seen only once. The ten largest clones represent over 1.5% of the sample. Sequenced material: PBMCs. The receptors were gathered from a man younger than 30 in good health and CMV-seropositive.

The chain has TRBV29-1 and TRBJ1-2; D is perhaps TRBD1 (6 bases). There are 17 residues in the CDR3. V was trimmed by 7 bases and J by 4 bases, leaving 28 bases between them. Germline values: CDR1 SQVTM, CDR2 ANQGSEA. CDR3 nucleotides: TGCAGCGCTACATGGGATGTGACAGGTTCCCTTCTCTATGGCTACACCTTC. Translated, it gives CSATWDVTGSLLYGYTF.

The chain combines TRBV2 with TRBJ2-6, with D possibly being TRBD1 (5 bases). CDR3 size: 16 residues. The V end was cut by 6 bases, the J end by 3 bases, with 15 bases between. The germline V gene has CDR1 SNHLY and CDR2 FYNNEI. Here the CDR3 DNA reads TGTGCCAGCAGGCCCTCCGTAGGGGTTGGGGCCAACGTCCTGACTTTC. Protein: CASRPSVGVGANVLTF.

The chain couples TRBV14 to TRBJ2-3; 8 bases align to TRBD2. Germline trimming cut 7 bases from V and 4 bases from J; bases unmatched to any gene: 13. The germline V gene has CDR1 SGHDN and CDR2 FVKESK. The CDR3 is 16 residues long. CDR3 nucleotide sequence: TGTGCCAGCACCTCCGGGAGGGGTATTTTGGCAGATACGCAGTATTTT. It translates to CASTSGRGILADTQYF.

This chain joins TRBV11-3 and TRBJ2-2; 12 bases fit TRBD2. The trim removed 4 bases at V and 4 bases at J, leaving 4 bases unmatched. The CDR3 runs 16 residues. Germline CDR1 reads SGHNT; CDR2 reads YENEEA. The CDR3 sequence is CASSSLTSGGTGELFF. Written as DNA, the CDR3 is TGTGCCAGCAGCTCCCTGACTAGCGGGGGCACCGGGGAGCTGTTTTTT.

The chain links TRBV14 to TRBJ1-1; D call uncertain. Germline V gives CDR1 SGHDN, CDR2 FVKESK. The CDR3 spans 15 residues. V lost 0 bases and J 4 bases, leaving 12 bases between the germline ends. The CDR3 nucleotides are TGTGCCAGCAGCCAAGAATCCGGTTTTACCACTGAAGCTTTCTTT. As protein: CASSQESGFTTEAFF.

V usage is TRBV29-1 and J usage is TRBJ2-3, with D possibly matching TRBD2 (6 bases). V was shortened by 3 bases and J by 2 bases, with 9 bases between the two germline ends. There are 13 residues in the CDR3. Germline V gene lookup returns CDR1 SQVTM and CDR2 ANQGSEA. CDR3 loop: CSVDRGITDTQYF. The DNA of the CDR3 is TGCAGCGTTGATCGCGGGATCACAGATACGCAGTATTTT.

V gene TRBV14 combines with J gene TRBJ1-4; 7 nucleotides match TRBD1. V lost 5 bases and J lost 0; bases outside the gene matches: 9. CDR3 length: 17 amino acids. The V gene's germline CDR1 is SGHDN and CDR2 FVKESK. The CDR3 loop reads CASSIGYRGTTNEKLFF. Written as DNA, the CDR3 is TGTGCCAGCAGCATAGGGTACAGGGGAACAACTAATGAAAAACTGTTTTTT.

The rearrangement uses TRBV4-2 and TRBJ2-7; 8 bases agree with TRBD2. The CDR3 is 14 amino acids. The junction had 1 base not matched to a gene; V was cut back by 3 bases and J by 0 bases. Germline V gives CDR1 LGHNA, CDR2 YNFKEQ. CDR3 in DNA: TGTGCCAGCAGCCAGGGACTAGACTCCTACGAGCAGTACTTC. It translates to CASSQGLDSYEQYF.

This chain uses TRBV5-1 with TRBJ1-4, with D perhaps matching TRBD1 (5 bases). CDR3 length: 18 residues. Germline V gene sequence: CDR1 SGHRS, CDR2 YFSETQ. The ends were cut back, 0 bases at V and 0 bases at J, with 15 bases in the middle. CDR3 amino acids: CASSLEGLGLATNEKLFF. The CDR3 coding sequence is TGCGCCAGCAGCTTGGAGGGGCTGGGGCTGGCAACTAATGAAAAACTGTTTTTT.

This chain joins TRBV14 and TRBJ2-4; D is unresolved. Germline CDR1 is SGHDN and CDR2 is FVKESK. The CDR3 totals 13 residues. V dropped 5 bases and J dropped 5 bases, with 10 bases sitting between them. The CDR3 here is CASSSYSENIQYF. CDR3 coding DNA: TGTGCCAGCAGCTCCTACAGTGAAAACATTCAGTACTTC. The full variable domain, rest sourced from reference TRBV14 and TRBJ2-4, is EAGVTQFPSHSVIEKGQTVTLRCDPISGHDNLYWYRRVMGKEIKFLLHFVKESKQDESGMPNNRFLAERTGGTYSTLKVQPAELEDSGVYFCASSSYSENIQYFGAGTRLSVL.

The V gene is TRBV30, the J gene TRBJ2-6, with 9 bases fitting TRBD1. V gave up 5 bases and J gave up 4 bases; unmatched junction bases: 6. Germline V CDR1 and CDR2: GTSNPN, SVGIG (reference sequence). This CDR3 spans 15 amino acids. The CDR3 DNA reads TGTGCCTGGTCCCGGGACAGGGTCGGGGCCAACGTCCTGACTTTC. Its translation is CAWSRDRVGANVLTF.

The chain combines TRBV28 with TRBJ2-3; D is perhaps TRBD2 (6 bases). Looked up from germline, CDR1 is MDHEN and CDR2 is SYDVKM. The length of the CDR3 is 14 residues. The germline V and J ends were trimmed by 5 bases and 8 bases, with 17 bases remaining between them. CDR3 bases: TGTGCCAGCAGTCCCCTAGGACCCGGGGGTACGCAGTATTTT. This codes for CASSPLGPGGTQYF.

This clone was detected once. V is TRBV27 and J is TRBJ2-1, with 11 bases fitting TRBD2. After removal of 4 bases from V and 2 bases from J, the junction contained 4 bases not matched to a gene. Looked up from germline, CDR1 is MNHEY and CDR2 is SMNVEV (reference sequence). The CDR3 extends over 16 amino acids. CDR3 region: CASSSLAGVTYNEQFF. The CDR3 DNA sequence: TGTGCCAGCAGTTCACTAGCGGGAGTCACCTACAATGAGCAGTTCTTC.

The rearrangement links TRBV2 to TRBJ2-7; D unclear. V lost 5 bases and J lost 4, with 15 bases in between. From germline, CDR1 is SNHLY and CDR2 FYNNEI. This CDR3 has 14 residues. The CDR3 sequence: CASSPPSLRYEQYF. The CDR3 bases are TGTGCCAGCAGTCCCCCCTCGTTGAGGTACGAGCAGTACTTC. The whole variable domain, filled in from reference TRBV2 and TRBJ2-7, reads EPEVTQTPSHQVTQMGQEVILRCVPISNHLYFYWYRQILGQKVEFLVSFYNNEISEKSEIFDDQFSVERPDGSNFTLKIRSTKLEDSAMYFCASSPPSLRYEQYFGPGTRLTVT.

The sample holds one count of this clone. The chain employs TRBV7-9 and TRBJ2-1; 9 bases fit TRBD2. The length of the CDR3 is 17 residues. V dropped 0 bases and J dropped 6; count of bases not matched to a gene: 9. CDR1 is SEHNR, CDR2 FQNEAQ, per germline (reference sequence). CDR3 protein: CASSLAPIAGAGNEQFF. Written as DNA, the CDR3 is TGTGCCAGCAGCTTAGCCCCGATAGCGGGAGCCGGCAATGAGCAGTTCTTC.

The chain recombines TRBV18 with TRBJ1-1; 10 bases line up with TRBD1. Germline lookup yields CDR1 KGHSH and CDR2 LQKENI. V was clipped by 2 bases and J by 3 bases; unmatched bases: 3. The CDR3 sequence is 15 residues long. CDR3 bases: TGTGCCAGCTCACCAGGGGGGACAGGGGACACTGAAGCTTTCTTT. Translating it yields CASSPGGTGDTEAFF.

The CDR3 here is CASSLLGGGAINEQFF. The DNA of the CDR3 is TGTGCCAGCAGTTTATTAGGGGGAGGGGCGATAAATGAGCAGTTCTTC. The J gene is TRBJ2-1, the V gene TRBV27; D is perhaps TRBD2 (7 bases). CDR1 MNHEY and CDR2 SMNVEV come from the germline V gene (reference sequence). The CDR3 is made up of 16 amino acids. V lost 1 base, J lost 7 bases, and 17 bases lay in between.

The rearrangement links TRBV5-4 to TRBJ2-7, with a possible D match to TRBD1 (6 bases). The CDR3 covers 14 residues. V was pared by 1 base and J by 5 bases, with 13 bases between. The V gene's germline CDR1 is SGHNT and CDR2 YYREEE (reference sequence). The CDR3 bases are TGTGCCAGCAGCTTGCAACAGGGACACGACGAGCAGTACTTC. Translated: CASSLQQGHDEQYF.

For the CDR3, the DNA is TGTGCCAGCAGCTTATTCTCTAGCGGGATAATAAAGCAGTTCTTC. Protein product: CASSLFSSGIIKQFF. The V and J genes are TRBV7-9 and TRBJ2-1; the match to TRBD2 covers 9 bases. The CDR3 spans 15 residues. Germline V gene lookup returns CDR1 SEHNR and CDR2 FQNEAQ (reference sequence). The trim removed 2 bases at V and 11 bases at J, leaving 10 bases unmatched.

V gene TRBV7-2 combines with J gene TRBJ1-2, with TRBD1 matching 8 bases. Looked up from germline, CDR1 is SGHTA and CDR2 is FQGNSA. The CDR3 loop spans 13 amino acids. V trimming: 2 bases; J trimming: 5 bases; junction bases outside the gene matches: 1. CDR3 sequence (DNA): TGTGCCAGCAGCTTACAGGGGGCATATGGCTACACCTTC. Translating it yields CASSLQGAYGYTF.

The V and J genes are TRBV6-1 and TRBJ2-3; no clear D gene. The V gene lost 4 bases and the J gene lost 2 bases, with 13 bases spanning the gap. The germline CDR1 and CDR2 sequences are MNHNS and SASEGT. The CDR3 loop spans 15 amino acids. The CDR3 is CASSAFFGSTDTQYF. Written as DNA, the CDR3 is TGTGCCAGCAGTGCCTTTTTCGGGTCCACAGATACGCAGTATTTT.

The chain recombines TRBV5-1 with TRBJ2-3; D not certain. The CDR3 runs 13 residues. V was pared by 1 base and J by 3 bases, with 6 bases between. The germline V gene encodes CDR1 SGHRS and CDR2 YFSETQ. The CDR3 sequence: CASSLYRTDTQYF. The CDR3 DNA reads as TGCGCCAGCAGCTTGTACCGGACAGATACGCAGTATTTT.

J is TRBJ2-7 and V is TRBV4-1; the D gene is possibly TRBD1 (6 bases). Trimming left V 4 bases short and J 4 bases short, with 14 bases between. CDR1 is MGHRA, CDR2 YSYEKL, per germline. CDR3 length equals 14 residues. The DNA of the CDR3 is TGCGCCAGCAGCCTACAGGGAACGGGGTACGAGCAGTACTTC. Its translation: CASSLQGTGYEQYF.

The J gene is TRBJ1-2, the V gene TRBV30, with 8 positions matching TRBD1. The V segment lost 3 bases and the J segment 4 bases; nucleotides outside the gene matches: 4. CDR1 is GTSNPN, CDR2 SVGIG, per germline (reference sequence). This CDR3 is 13 amino acids long. CDR3 in DNA: TGTGCCTGGAGGCCGGGACAGGTCTATGGCTACACCTTC. It specifies CAWRPGQVYGYTF.

The V call is TRBV19, the J call TRBJ1-1, with D perhaps matching TRBD1 (5 bases). The V and J ends lost 3 bases and 11 bases respectively, with 16 bases between them. Germline V gene data show CDR1 as LNHDA and CDR2 as SQIVND (reference sequence). The CDR3 sequence is 13 residues long. The CDR3 sequence: CASSIGMGPGAFF. The CDR3 bases are TGTGCCAGTAGTATTGGAATGGGCCCAGGGGCTTTCTTT. Drawing the rest from reference TRBV19 and TRBJ1-1, the complete variable domain is DGGITQSPKYLFRKEGQNVTLSCEQNLNHDAMYWYRQDPGQGLRLIYYSQIVNDFQKGDIAEGYSVSREKKESFPLTVTSAQKNPTAFYLCASSIGMGPGAFFGQGTRLTVV.

The chain couples TRBV5-1 to TRBJ1-2, with D possibly TRBD1 on 6 matching bases. From germline, CDR1 is SGHRS and CDR2 YFSETQ. V was shortened by 3 bases and J by 6 bases, with 15 bases between the two germline ends. This CDR3 is built from 14 residues. In DNA form, the CDR3 reads TGCGCCAGCAGCTCCTCAGGGGCAGTTGATGGCTACACCTTC. Residues: CASSSSGAVDGYTF.

V is TRBV28 and J is TRBJ2-1, with D possibly TRBD1 on 6 matching bases. There are 12 residues in the CDR3. Germline V gene lookup returns CDR1 MDHEN and CDR2 SYDVKM. V gave up 4 bases and J gave up 6 bases, with 7 bases separating them. The CDR3 DNA reads TGTGCCAGCAGTTCAGGGGTCAATGAGCAGTTCTTC. Amino acid sequence: CASSSGVNEQFF. The full variable domain, its missing parts supplied by reference TRBV28 and TRBJ2-1, is DVKVTQSSRYLVKRTGEKVFLECVQDMDHENMFWYRQDPGLGLRLIYFSYDVKMKEKGDIPEGYSVSREKKERFSLILESASTNQTSMYLCASSSGVNEQFFGPGTRLTVL.

This clone was seen once. The chain has TRBV9 and TRBJ2-1, with TRBD2 matching 12 bases. The CDR3 extends over 16 amino acids. Germline CDR1 reads SGDLS; CDR2 reads YYNGEE. Trimming removed 4 bases from V and 8 bases from J; junction bases left unmatched: 10. The CDR3 sequence is CASSPGLAGGGDEQFF. The CDR3 DNA is TGTGCCAGCAGCCCGGGACTAGCGGGCGGGGGCGATGAGCAGTTCTTC.